The source of this TCR beta chain is a study of blood T cells in healthy people across ages. The second PCR ran 7 to 11 cycles with a sample-barcoded 5' primer and J-beta primers. Via MiXCR, TCRdb re-called the 5' RACE reads, giving one row per CDR3 protein. There are around 1.5 million distinct CDR3 sequences in the sample; roughly 32% occur only once, and around 11% lies in the top ten. Study-wide results and caveats: Naive T cell percentage and TCR beta diversity correlated strongly.

The CDR3 is made up of 12 amino acids. The germline V gene encodes CDR1 MNHEY and CDR2 SMNVEV (reference sequence). With 7 bases clipped from V and 7 bases from J, the junction kept 2 bases outside the gene matches. As concerns this clonotype: Its antigen is unidentified.

Drawing of peripheral blood yielded ten milliliters from each donor. The genes are TRBV27 and TRBJ2-1, with 9 bases aligning to TRBD1. This TCR was sampled from a woman aged 25-40 years in good health. Sequenced: blood. The CDR3 nucleotides read TGTGCCAGCAAGACAGGGGGAAATGAGCAGTTCTTC. This encodes CASKTGGNEQFF.